This T cell receptor beta chain is from a study of cytomegalovirus exposure and HLA in healthy donors. Study information: Most donors, less than 85% of 350 to 450 genotyped, fell in the Caucasian-associated ancestry cluster.

Everyone who donated was a healthy bone marrow donor. The CDR3 has 16 amino acids. Trimming took off 5 bases at V and 1 base at J, with 18 bases between the two ends. The V gene's germline CDR1 is MDHEN and CDR2 SYDVKM. To note about this clone: Its antigen is as yet unknown.

Points from the study as a whole: For cytomegalovirus status, the classifier reportedly gave diagnoses with high specificity and sensitivity.

Primers: 60 Vbeta forward and 13 Jbeta reverse. Measured with immunoSEQ multiplex PCR; TCRdb has only the in-frame clones, and not every one. Here the sample spans over 150,000 clones, approximately 67% being singletons. Source material: PBMCs. This TCR came from a woman under 30 in good health and CMV-seropositive. The chain employs TRBV28 and TRBJ2-7, with D maybe TRBD2 (7 bases). The CDR3 nucleotides are TGTGCCAGCAGTCTAGGTCGGGGGGCCCTTTCCTACGAGCAGTACTTC. This gives the protein CASSLGRGALSYEQYF.